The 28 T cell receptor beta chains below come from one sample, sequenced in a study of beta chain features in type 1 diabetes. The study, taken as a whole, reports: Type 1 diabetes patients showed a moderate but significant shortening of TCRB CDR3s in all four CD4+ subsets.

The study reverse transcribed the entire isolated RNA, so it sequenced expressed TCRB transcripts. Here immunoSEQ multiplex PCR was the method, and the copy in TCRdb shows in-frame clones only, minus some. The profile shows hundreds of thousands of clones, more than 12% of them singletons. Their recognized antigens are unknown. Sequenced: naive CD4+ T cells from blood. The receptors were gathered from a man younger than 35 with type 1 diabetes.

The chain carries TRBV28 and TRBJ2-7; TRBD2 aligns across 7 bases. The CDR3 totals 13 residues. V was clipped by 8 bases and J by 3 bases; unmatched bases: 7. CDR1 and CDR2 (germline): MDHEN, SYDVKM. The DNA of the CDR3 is TGTGCCAGCCACGGGACTATACGCTACGAGCAGTACTTC. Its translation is CASHGTIRYEQYF.

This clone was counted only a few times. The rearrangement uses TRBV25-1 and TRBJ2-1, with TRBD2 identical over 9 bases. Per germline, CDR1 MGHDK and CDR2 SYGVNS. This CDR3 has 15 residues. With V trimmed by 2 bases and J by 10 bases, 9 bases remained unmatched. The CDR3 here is CASSERGGVTQEQFF. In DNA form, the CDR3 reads TGTGCCAGCAGTGAACGCGGGGGGGTCACACAGGAGCAGTTCTTC.

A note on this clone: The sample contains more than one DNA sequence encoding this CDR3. The CDR3 sequence: CAWNGGETQYF. CDR3 in DNA: TGTGCCTGGAACGGGGGGGAGACCCAGTACTTC. The genes are TRBV30 and TRBJ2-5; TRBD2 agrees at 7 bases. Trimming cost V 4 bases and J 5 bases; bases outside gene matches: 1. The CDR3 runs to 11 residues. Per germline, CDR1 GTSNPN and CDR2 SVGIG (reference sequence).

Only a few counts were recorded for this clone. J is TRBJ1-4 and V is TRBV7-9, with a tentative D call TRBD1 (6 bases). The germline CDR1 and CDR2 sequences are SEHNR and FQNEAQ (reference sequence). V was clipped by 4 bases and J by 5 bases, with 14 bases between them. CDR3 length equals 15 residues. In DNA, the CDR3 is TGTGCCAGCAGCTCCTATCTTACAGGGAATGAAAAACTGTTTTTT. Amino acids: CASSSYLTGNEKLFF.

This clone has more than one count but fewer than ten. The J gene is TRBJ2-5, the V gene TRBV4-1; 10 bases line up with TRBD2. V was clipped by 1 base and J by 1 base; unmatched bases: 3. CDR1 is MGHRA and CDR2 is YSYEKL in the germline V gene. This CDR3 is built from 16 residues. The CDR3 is CASSQGGTSAQETQYF. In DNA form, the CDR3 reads TGCGCCAGCAGCCAAGGGGGGACTAGCGCCCAAGAGACCCAGTACTTC.

The CDR3 loop is CASSQWTGEDYGYTF. As DNA, the CDR3 is TGTGCCAGCTCACAGTGGACAGGGGAAGACTATGGCTACACCTTC. The chain couples TRBV18 to TRBJ1-2, with 9 bases aligning to TRBD1. V shed 4 bases, J shed 3 bases, and the junction held 6 bases outside the gene matches. The CDR3 runs 15 residues. Germline CDR1 KGHSH, CDR2 LQKENI.

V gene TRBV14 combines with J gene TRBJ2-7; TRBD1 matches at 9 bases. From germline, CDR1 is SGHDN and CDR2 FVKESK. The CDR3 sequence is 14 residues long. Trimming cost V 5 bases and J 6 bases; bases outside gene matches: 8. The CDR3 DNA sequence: TGTGCCAGCAGCTCCGGGACAGGGCGTCTCGAGCAGTACTTC. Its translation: CASSSGTGRLEQYF.

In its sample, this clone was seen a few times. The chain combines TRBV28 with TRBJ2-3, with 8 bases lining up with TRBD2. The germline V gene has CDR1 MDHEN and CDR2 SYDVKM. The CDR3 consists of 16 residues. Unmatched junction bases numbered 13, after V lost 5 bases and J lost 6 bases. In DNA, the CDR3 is TGTGCCAGCAGTGTAAGACTAGCGCTAGGACCGGATACGCAGTATTTT. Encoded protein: CASSVRLALGPDTQYF.

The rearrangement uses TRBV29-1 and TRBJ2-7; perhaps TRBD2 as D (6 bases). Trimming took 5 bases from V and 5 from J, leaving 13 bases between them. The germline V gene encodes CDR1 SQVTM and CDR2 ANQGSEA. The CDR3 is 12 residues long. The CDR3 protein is CSVKGGLDEQYF. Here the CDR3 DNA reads TGCAGCGTTAAAGGAGGGTTGGACGAGCAGTACTTC.

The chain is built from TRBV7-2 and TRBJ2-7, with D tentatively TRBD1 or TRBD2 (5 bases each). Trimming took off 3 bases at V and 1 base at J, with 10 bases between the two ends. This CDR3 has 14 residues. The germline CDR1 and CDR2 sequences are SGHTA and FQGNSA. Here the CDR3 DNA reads TGTGCCAGCAGCTTCCGGGACGGATCCTACGAGCAGTACTTC. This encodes CASSFRDGSYEQYF.

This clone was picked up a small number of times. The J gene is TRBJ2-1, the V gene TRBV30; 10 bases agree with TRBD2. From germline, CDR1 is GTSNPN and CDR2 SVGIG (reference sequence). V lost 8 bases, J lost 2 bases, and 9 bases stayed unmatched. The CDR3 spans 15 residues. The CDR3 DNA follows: TGTGCCGGAACCCGAGCGGGAGGGCCCTACAATGAGCAGTTCTTC. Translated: CAGTRAGGPYNEQFF.

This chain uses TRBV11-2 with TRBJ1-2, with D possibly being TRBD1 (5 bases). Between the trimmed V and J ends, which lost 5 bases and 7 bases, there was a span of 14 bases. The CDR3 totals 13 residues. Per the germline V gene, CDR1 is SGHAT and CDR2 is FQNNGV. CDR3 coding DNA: TGTGCCAGCAGCCCGCACCAGGGATCTGGCTACACCTTC. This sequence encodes CASSPHQGSGYTF.

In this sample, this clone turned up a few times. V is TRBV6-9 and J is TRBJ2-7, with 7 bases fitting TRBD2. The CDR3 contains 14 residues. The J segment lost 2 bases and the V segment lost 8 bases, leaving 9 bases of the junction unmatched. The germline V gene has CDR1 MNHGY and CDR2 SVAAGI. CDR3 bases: TGTGCCAGCCTCCGCCGTGCGGGAGCCTACGAGCAGTACTTC. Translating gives CASLRRAGAYEQYF.

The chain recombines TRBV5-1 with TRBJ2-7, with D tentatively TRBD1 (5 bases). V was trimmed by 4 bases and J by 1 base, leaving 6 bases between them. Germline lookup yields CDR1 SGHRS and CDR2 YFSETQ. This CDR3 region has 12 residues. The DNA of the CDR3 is TGCGCCAGCAGCGACAGTTCCTACGAGCAGTACTTC. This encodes CASSDSSYEQYF.

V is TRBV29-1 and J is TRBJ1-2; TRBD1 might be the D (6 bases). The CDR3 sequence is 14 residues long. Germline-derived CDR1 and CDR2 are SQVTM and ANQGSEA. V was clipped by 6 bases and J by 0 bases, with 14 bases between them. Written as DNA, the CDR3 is TGCAGCGTCATCGGGACACTTGCTAACTATGGCTACACCTTC. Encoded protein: CSVIGTLANYGYTF.

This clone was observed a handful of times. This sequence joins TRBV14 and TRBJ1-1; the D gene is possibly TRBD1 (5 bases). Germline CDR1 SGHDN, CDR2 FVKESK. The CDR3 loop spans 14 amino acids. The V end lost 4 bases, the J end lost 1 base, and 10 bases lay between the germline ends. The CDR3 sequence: CASSRWGENTEAFF. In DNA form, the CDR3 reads TGTGCCAGCAGCCGATGGGGGGAGAACACTGAAGCTTTCTTT.

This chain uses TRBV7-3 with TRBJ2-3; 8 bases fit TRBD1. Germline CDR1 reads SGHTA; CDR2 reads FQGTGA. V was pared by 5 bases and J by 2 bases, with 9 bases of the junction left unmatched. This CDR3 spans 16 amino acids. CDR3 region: CASSLGRQGLTDTQYF. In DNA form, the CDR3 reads TGTGCCAGCAGCCTCGGGAGACAGGGGCTCACAGATACGCAGTATTTT.

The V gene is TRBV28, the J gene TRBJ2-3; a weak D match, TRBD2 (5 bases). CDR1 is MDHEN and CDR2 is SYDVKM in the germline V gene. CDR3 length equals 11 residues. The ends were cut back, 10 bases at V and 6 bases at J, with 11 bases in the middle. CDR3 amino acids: CATMEADTQYF. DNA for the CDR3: TGTGCCACTATGGAGGCGGATACGCAGTATTTT.

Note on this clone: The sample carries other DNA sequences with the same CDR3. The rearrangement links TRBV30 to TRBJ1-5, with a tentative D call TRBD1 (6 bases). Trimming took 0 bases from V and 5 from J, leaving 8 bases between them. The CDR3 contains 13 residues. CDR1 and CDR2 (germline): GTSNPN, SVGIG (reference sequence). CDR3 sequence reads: CAWSVQGYQPQHF. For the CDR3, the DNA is TGTGCCTGGAGTGTCCAGGGGTATCAGCCCCAGCATTTT.

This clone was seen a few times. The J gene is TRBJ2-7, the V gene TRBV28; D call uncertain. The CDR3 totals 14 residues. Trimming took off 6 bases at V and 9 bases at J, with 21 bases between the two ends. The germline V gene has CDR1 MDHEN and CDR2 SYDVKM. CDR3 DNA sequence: TGTGCCAGCAGCTCAGTAAGGCCGGGTAGGGTGCAGTACTTC. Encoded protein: CASSSVRPGRVQYF.

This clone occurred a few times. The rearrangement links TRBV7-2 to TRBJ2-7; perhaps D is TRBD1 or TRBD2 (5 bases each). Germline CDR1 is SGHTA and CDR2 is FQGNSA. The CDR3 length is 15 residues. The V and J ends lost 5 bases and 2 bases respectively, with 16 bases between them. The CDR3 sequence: CASSPPWDRTYEQYF. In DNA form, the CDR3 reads TGTGCCAGCAGCCCCCCATGGGACCGGACCTACGAGCAGTACTTC.

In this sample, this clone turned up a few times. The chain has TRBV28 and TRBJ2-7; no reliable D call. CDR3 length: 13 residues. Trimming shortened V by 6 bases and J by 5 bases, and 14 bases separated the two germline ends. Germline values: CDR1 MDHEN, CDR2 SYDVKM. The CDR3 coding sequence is TGTGCCAGCAGCCTGGGTCGTCAGCACGAGCAGTACTTC. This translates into CASSLGRQHEQYF.

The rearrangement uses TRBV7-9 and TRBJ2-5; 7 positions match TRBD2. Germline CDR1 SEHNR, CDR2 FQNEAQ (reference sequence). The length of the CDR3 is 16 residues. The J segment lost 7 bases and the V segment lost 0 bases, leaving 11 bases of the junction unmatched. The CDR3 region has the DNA TGTGCCAGCAGCTTAGCTGCTAGCGGCGCCCAATGGACCCAGTACTTC. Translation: CASSLAASGAQWTQYF.

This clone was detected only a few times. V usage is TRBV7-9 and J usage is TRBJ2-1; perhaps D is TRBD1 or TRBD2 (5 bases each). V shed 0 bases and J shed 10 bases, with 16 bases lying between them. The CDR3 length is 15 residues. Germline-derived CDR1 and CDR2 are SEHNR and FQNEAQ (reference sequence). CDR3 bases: TGTGCCAGCAGCTTAGCGCATGGGACCAAACGAGAGCAGTTCTTC. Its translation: CASSLAHGTKREQFF.

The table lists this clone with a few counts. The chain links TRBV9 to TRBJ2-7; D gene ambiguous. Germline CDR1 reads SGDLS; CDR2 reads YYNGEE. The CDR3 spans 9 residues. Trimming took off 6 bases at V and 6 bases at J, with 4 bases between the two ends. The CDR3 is CASNSEQYF. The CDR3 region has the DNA TGTGCCAGCAATAGCGAGCAGTACTTC.

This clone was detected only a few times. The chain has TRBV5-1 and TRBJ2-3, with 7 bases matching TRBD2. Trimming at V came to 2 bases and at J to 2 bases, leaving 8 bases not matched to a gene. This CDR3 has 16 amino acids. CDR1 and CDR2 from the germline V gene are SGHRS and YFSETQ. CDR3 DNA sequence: TGCGCCAGCAGCTTCCAGCGGGGCACTCTCACAGATACGCAGTATTTT. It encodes CASSFQRGTLTDTQYF. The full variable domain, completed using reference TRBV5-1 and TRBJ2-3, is KAGVTQTPRYLIKTRGQQVTLSCSPISGHRSVSWYQQTPGQGLQFLFEYFSETQRNKGNFPGRFSGRQFSNSRSEMNVSTLELGDSALYLCASSFQRGTLTDTQYFGPGTRLTVL.

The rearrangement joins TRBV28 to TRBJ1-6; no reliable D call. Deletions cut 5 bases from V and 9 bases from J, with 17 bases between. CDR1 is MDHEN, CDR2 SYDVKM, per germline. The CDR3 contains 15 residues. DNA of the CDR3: TGTGCCAGCAGTCCCCCCCGTACAAGGAGTTCACCCCTCCACTTT. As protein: CASSPPRTRSSPLHF.

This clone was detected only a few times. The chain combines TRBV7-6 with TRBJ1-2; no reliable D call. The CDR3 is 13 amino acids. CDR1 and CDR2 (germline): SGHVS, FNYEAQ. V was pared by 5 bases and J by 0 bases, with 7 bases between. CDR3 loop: CASSPTTNYGYTF. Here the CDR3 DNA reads TGTGCCAGCAGCCCCACGACTAACTATGGCTACACCTTC.